These T cell receptor beta chains were read from a single sample in a study of cytomegalovirus exposure and HLA in healthy donors. Generated by immunoSEQ multiplex PCR, the TCRdb table keeps only in-frame clones and is missing some. The table lists tens of thousands of clones, 78% of them singletons. Input material: PBMCs. The receptors were sampled from a man aged 35-49 years in good health and CMV-seronegative. Both conserved end residues are part of each CDR3. A D gene is named only where the DNA matches it firmly. Size tells how often a clone was seen (once, few, many) or the class of an expanded clone, and some rows leave it out.

>NA|NA|TRBJ2-1|TRBV7-2
TGTGCCAGCAGCACGCGACAGATTTACAATGAGCAGTTCTTC
CASSTRQIYNEQFF
>NA|TRBD1|TRBJ1-1|TRBV7-3
TGTGCCAGCAGCTTAAAAATGGGACAGGATCGTGAAGCTTTCTTT
CASSLKMGQDREAFF
>NA|NA|TRBJ2-7|TRBV5-5
TGTGCCAGCAGCTTGGCCGACCCACAGAACTCCTACGAGCAGTACTTC
CASSLADPQNSYEQYF
>NA|TRBD1|TRBJ1-2|TRBV6-4
TGTGCCAAGACAGGGTCGGGCTACACCTTC
CAKTGSGYTF
>NA|NA|TRBJ2-3|TRBV5-1
TGCGCCAGCAGCTTTGAGACAGGTCCATGGGTTACGCAGTATTTT
CASSFETGPWVTQYF
>NA|NA|TRBJ2-1|TRBV27
TGTGCCAGCAGTTCAATGAGCTCCTACAATGAGCAGTTCTTC
CASSSMSSYNEQFF
>NA|TRBD1|TRBJ1-2|TRBV28
TGTGCCAGCAGACCTACAGGGGGCTTCTATGGCTACACCTTC
CASRPTGGFYGYTF
>NA|TRBD1|TRBJ2-1|TRBV5-6
TGTGCCACCTTCCGGGACAGGGGCTACAATGAGCAGTTCTTC
CATFRDRGYNEQFF
>once|NA|TRBJ2-7|TRBV7-3
TGTGCCAGCAGCCCAGGGAACTATCCCTACGAGCAGTACTTC
CASSPGNYPYEQYF
>NA|TRBD2|TRBJ2-7|TRBV10-2
TGCGCCAGCAGTGAGTCTGGGGGGGTGAAGAACGAGCAGTACTTC
CASSESGGVKNEQYF
>NA|TRBD2|TRBJ2-7|TRBV7-2
TGTGCCAGCAGCTTAGGGCTAGCGGGAAAGGGCGAGCAGTACTTC
CASSLGLAGKGEQYF
>NA|TRBD1|TRBJ2-7|TRBV27
TGTGCCAGCAGTAGGACAGGGGAAAACCCCGAGCAGTACTTC
CASSRTGENPEQYF
>NA|TRBD1|TRBJ2-5|TRBV2
TGTGCCAGCAGGGGGACAGGCCAAGAGACCCAGTACTTC
CASRGTGQETQYF
>NA|NA|TRBJ1-2|TRBV5-1
TGCGCCAGCAGCACCTATTTTCCCGGAGGGGGGGCGATCTATGGCTACACCTTC
CASSTYFPGGGAIYGYTF
>once|NA|TRBJ1-1|TRBV29-1
TGCAGCGTTGGCGTAAGCGTAGGCACTGAAGCTTTCTTT
CSVGVSVGTEAFF
>NA|TRBD2|TRBJ2-7|TRBV29-1
TGCAGCGCCGCACTAGCGGGAGGCCTCTACGAGCAGTACTTC
CSAALAGGLYEQYF
>NA|TRBD2|TRBJ2-1|TRBV27
TGTGCCAGCAGTTTATCGTGGCTAGCGGGGCTCCATGAGCAGTTCTTC
CASSLSWLAGLHEQFF
>NA|NA|TRBJ2-5|TRBV5-1
TGCGCCAGCAGCTTGGCCAGGCCGCATCAAGAGACCCAGTACTTC
CASSLARPHQETQYF
>once|TRBD2|TRBJ2-7|TRBV27
TGTGCCAGCAGTAAGCGGGAGGGGACCTACGAGCAGTACTTC
CASSKREGTYEQYF
>NA|TRBD1|TRBJ1-2|TRBV2
TGTGCCAGCAGAGGCACAGGGGAGGCGTGGGGCTACACCTTC
CASRGTGEAWGYTF
>NA|TRBD1|TRBJ2-1|TRBV10-3
TGTGCCACCAAACAAGTCACAGGGGACAATGAGCAGTTCTTC
CATKQVTGDNEQFF
>NA|NA|TRBJ2-1|TRBV15
TGTGCCACCAGCAGAGGAGGGGGAAATGAGCAGTTCTTC
CATSRGGGNEQFF
>NA|NA|TRBJ2-5|TRBV5-6
TGTGCCAGCAGCCTACCCCTGGAGACCCAGTACTTC
CASSLPLETQYF
>NA|TRBD2|TRBJ2-1|TRBV5-4
TGTGCCAGCAGGGAGGAACTAGCGGATTTCTACAATGAGCAGTTCTTC
CASREELADFYNEQFF
>NA|NA|TRBJ1-2|TRBV2
TGTGCCAGCATTAGACAATCATCTACAGATGGCTACACCTTC
CASIRQSSTDGYTF
>NA|NA|TRBJ2-6|TRBV5-1
TGCGCCAGCAGCCCCACTAGCTCTGGGGCCAACGTCCTGACTTTC
CASSPTSSGANVLTF
>NA|NA|TRBJ2-7|TRBV23-1
TGCGCCAGCAGTCAAAAATTACTTGCGCCCTACGAGCAGTACTTC
CASSQKLLAPYEQYF
>NA|NA|TRBJ1-4|TRBV19
TGTGCCAGTAGTCACCCCCGGAGTAGCACGAATGAAAAACTGTTTTTT
CASSHPRSSTNEKLFF
>NA|TRBD1|TRBJ2-3|TRBV25-1
TGTGCCAGCAGCTACGGGACAGGAGGTTCGGGGTACACAGATACGCAGTATTTT
CASSYGTGGSGYTDTQYF
>NA|NA|TRBJ1-1|TRBV7-9
TGTGCCAGCAGCTTAGATGTGAGGGAAGCTTTCTTT
CASSLDVREAFF
>NA|NA|TRBJ2-7|TRBV19
TGTGCCAGTAGTATAGACTACCCTCCCTACGAGCAGTACTTC
CASSIDYPPYEQYF
>NA|NA|TRBJ2-3|TRBV6-5
TGTGCCAGCAGTTACCTTCGGACAGATACGCAGTATTTT
CASSYLRTDTQYF
>once|TRBD1|TRBJ2-2|TRBV28
TGTGCCATCGGGCAGGCGGACAGGGCCACGAGGGAGCTGTTTTTT
CAIGQADRATRELFF
>few|NA|TRBJ1-2|TRBV4-1
TGCGCGAGCAGCCAAATCCAAGGAGGAACGACCTATGGCTACACCTTC
CASSQIQGGTTYGYTF
>few|TRBD1|TRBJ1-4|TRBV6-5
TGTGCCAGCAGTAGCGGGACAGGGGGCACAAAACTGTTTTTT
CASSSGTGGTKLFF
>NA|TRBD2|TRBJ2-3|TRBV2
TGTGCCAGCGAGGGGCGGGGGGGCCATACGGATACGCAGTATTTT
CASEGRGGHTDTQYF
>NA|NA|TRBJ1-1|TRBV15
TGTGCCACCAGCAGAGGCCGCGTGAACACTGAAGCTTTCTTT
CATSRGRVNTEAFF
>NA|NA|TRBJ1-1|TRBV6-1
TGTGCCAGCAGTGAGGGGCAGGCGGCTTTCTTT
CASSEGQAAFF
>NA|TRBD1|TRBJ1-1|TRBV6-1
TGTGCCAGCAGTGAACAGGGGGCGGTCACTGAAGCTTTCTTT
CASSEQGAVTEAFF
>NA|NA|TRBJ2-7|TRBV14
TGTGCCAGCAGCCAAGGTCGACATGCCTTCTACGAGCAGTACTTC
CASSQGRHAFYEQYF
>few|NA|TRBJ2-7|TRBV5-6
TGTGCCAGCAGCTTGCTGCTTCGACAGGTCTTGAAAAACGAGCAGTACTTC
CASSLLLRQVLKNEQYF
>once|NA|TRBJ2-1|TRBV28
TGTGCCAGCAGTTTGCCTAGCGTCGACGCCCAGTTCTTC
CASSLPSVDAQFF
>once|TRBD1|TRBJ2-5|TRBV6-1
TGTGCCAGCAGTAACAGGGGGCAAGAGACCCAGTACTTC
CASSNRGQETQYF
>NA|TRBD1|TRBJ2-2|TRBV7-9
TGTTCCAGCAGCTTGGTAGGGGGCTCCGGGGAGCTGTTTTTT
CSSSLVGGSGELFF
>few|TRBD1|TRBJ2-1|TRBV27
TGTGCCAGCAGTCACCTGACAGGGCTCGACAATGAGCAGTTCTTC
CASSHLTGLDNEQFF
>few|NA|TRBJ1-1|TRBV19
TGTGCCAGTGGCGTCAGGGGCAACACTGAAGCTTTCTTT
CASGVRGNTEAFF
>NA|TRBD1|TRBJ2-5|TRBV5-1
TGCGCCAGCAGCACCCGACAGGGCTACCAAGAGACCCAGTACTTC
CASSTRQGYQETQYF
>once|NA|TRBJ2-6|TRBV4-2
TGTGCCAGCAGCCCGGACAGCATCTCTGGGGCCAACGTCCTGACTTTC
CASSPDSISGANVLTF
>NA|TRBD2|TRBJ2-1|TRBV29-1
TGCAGCGTCGTGAAGCTAGCGGGAGGGCCCAATGAGCAGTTCTTC
CSVVKLAGGPNEQFF
>NA|TRBD1|TRBJ1-2|TRBV28
TGTGCCAGCAGCGACAGGGCCGTACTTTCTAACTATGGCTACACCTTC
CASSDRAVLSNYGYTF
>NA|TRBD1|TRBJ1-5|TRBV5-1
TGCGCCAGCAGTCCTCAGTGGGGACAGGGTCAGCCCCAGCATTTT
CASSPQWGQGQPQHF
>once|TRBD1|TRBJ2-4|TRBV7-2
TGTGCCAGCAGCTTAGCCGGGACAGGCAAAAACATTCAGTACTTC
CASSLAGTGKNIQYF
>NA|NA|TRBJ1-5|TRBV4-1
TGCGCCAGCAGCTATGACAGATATCAGCCCCAGCATTTT
CASSYDRYQPQHF